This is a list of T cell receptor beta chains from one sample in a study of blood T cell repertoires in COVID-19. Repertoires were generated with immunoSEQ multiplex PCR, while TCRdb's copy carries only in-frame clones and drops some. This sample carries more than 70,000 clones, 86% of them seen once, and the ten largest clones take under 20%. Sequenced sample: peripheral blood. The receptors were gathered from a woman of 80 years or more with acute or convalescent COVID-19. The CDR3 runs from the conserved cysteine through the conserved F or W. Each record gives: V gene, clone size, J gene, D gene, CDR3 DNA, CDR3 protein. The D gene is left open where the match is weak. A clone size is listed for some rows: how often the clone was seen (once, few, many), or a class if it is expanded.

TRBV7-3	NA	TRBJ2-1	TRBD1	TGTGCCAGCAGCGCAGCCGGGACAGGGTACAATGAGCAGTTCTTC	CASSAAGTGYNEQFF
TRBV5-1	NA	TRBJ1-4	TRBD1	TGCGCCAGCAGCTTTTCAGGACAGGGTGAAAAACTGTTTTTT	CASSFSGQGEKLFF
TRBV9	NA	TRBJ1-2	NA	TGTGCCAGCAGCGCGGGTGGGAGCGGCTACACCTTC	CASSAGGSGYTF
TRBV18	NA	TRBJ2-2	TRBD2	TGTGCCAGCTCGCCCCCTAGCGGGGGGGTCTTCGGGGAGCTGTTTTTT	CASSPPSGGVFGELFF
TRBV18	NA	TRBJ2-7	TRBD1	TGTGCCAGCTCACCCTCCGGGACAGGGATACGGGCCTACGAGCAGTACTTC	CASSPSGTGIRAYEQYF
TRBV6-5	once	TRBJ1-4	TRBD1	TGTGCCAGCAGCCGGACAGGACGGGAAAAACTGTTTTTT	CASSRTGREKLFF
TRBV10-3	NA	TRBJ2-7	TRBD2	TGTGCCATCAGGGGGGGGACTAGCGGGGCAGAGTACGAGCAGTACTTC	CAIRGGTSGAEYEQYF
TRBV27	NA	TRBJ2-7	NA	TGTGCCAGCAGTCCCGGGACTGGGGTCTCCTACGAGCAGTACTTC	CASSPGTGVSYEQYF
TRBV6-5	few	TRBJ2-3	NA	TGTGCAACACCCAGGACAGGCACAGATACGCAGTATTTT	CATPRTGTDTQYF
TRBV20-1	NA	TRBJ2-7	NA	TGCAGTGCTAGACAGACCTACGAGCAGTACTTC	CSARQTYEQYF
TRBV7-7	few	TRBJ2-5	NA	TGTGCTAGCAGCTCAGGGGAAGAGACCCAGTACTTC	CASSSGEETQYF
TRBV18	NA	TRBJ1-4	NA	TGTGCCAGCTCACGAGAAGAAAAACTGTTTTTT	CASSREEKLFF
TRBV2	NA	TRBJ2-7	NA	TGTGCCAGCAGTGAGGTGAGGGACTTGACGTTC	CASSEVRDLTF
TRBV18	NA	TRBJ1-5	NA	TGTGCCAGCTCACCAACAGCTAATCAGCCCCAGCATTTT	CASSPTANQPQHF
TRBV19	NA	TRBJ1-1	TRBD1	TGTGCCAGTAGTATAAGACAGGGGGGGAGTGAAGCTTTCTTT	CASSIRQGGSEAFF
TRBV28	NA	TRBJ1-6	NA	TGTGCCAGCAGTTGGCAGGGGAGCTCCTATAATTCACCCCTCCACTTT	CASSWQGSSYNSPLHF
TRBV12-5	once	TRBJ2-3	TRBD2	TGTGCTAGTGGTCGCGCCGGGACTAGCGGGGGAGAAGGTACGCAGTATTTT	CASGRAGTSGGEGTQYF
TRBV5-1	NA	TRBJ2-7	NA	TGCGCCAGTTCCAGGGAAGGCTACGAGCAGTACTTC	CASSREGYEQYF
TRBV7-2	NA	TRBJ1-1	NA	TGTGCCAGCAGCTTACAGGGTGGCGACACTGAAGCTTTCTTT	CASSLQGGDTEAFF
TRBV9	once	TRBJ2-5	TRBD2	TGTGCCAGCAGCGTAGGTAGCGGGGCGGAGACCCAGTACTTC	CASSVGSGAETQYF
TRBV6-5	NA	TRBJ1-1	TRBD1	TGTGCCACCCTTACAGGGGGTAGGACTGAAGCTTTCTTT	CATLTGGRTEAFF
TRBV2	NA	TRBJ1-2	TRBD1	TGTGCCAGCAGTACGGGACAGGGGGCGCGGGGCTACACCTTC	CASSTGQGARGYTF
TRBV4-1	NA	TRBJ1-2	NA	TGCGCCAGCTCACAGGGAGACAACTATGGCTACACCTTC	CASSQGDNYGYTF
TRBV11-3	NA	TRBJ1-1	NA	TGTGCCAGCAGCTTAGATCCTTCCGGGACTTTGGTCTTT	CASSLDPSGTLVF
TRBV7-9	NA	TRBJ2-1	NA	TGTGCCAGCAGCCTTATACGGTACAATGAGCAGTTCTTC	CASSLIRYNEQFF
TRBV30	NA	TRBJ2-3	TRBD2	TGTGCCCGGGACGGACTAGCGGGGGGGCGAGATACGCAGTATTTT	CARDGLAGGRDTQYF
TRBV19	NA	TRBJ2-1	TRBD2	TGTGCCAGTAGTACCCTGGGACTAGACAAATACAATGAGCAGTTCTTC	CASSTLGLDKYNEQFF
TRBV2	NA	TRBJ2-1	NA	TGTGCCAGCAGCGGGACTCAATACAATGAGCAGTTCTTC	CASSGTQYNEQFF
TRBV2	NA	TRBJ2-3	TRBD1	TGTGCCAGTCTGGACAGGGACATCACAGATACGCAGTATTTT	CASLDRDITDTQYF
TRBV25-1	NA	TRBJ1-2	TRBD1	TGTGCCAGCAGTGAATACGGGACAGGGGGCGCGAAGTACACCTTC	CASSEYGTGGAKYTF
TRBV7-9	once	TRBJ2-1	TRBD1	TGTGCCAGCAGCAGACCGGGACAGGGTGCAAATGAGCAGTTCTTC	CASSRPGQGANEQFF
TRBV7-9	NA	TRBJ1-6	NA	TGTGCCAGCAGCTTAGGGAGCTCCTATAATTCACCCCTCCACTTT	CASSLGSSYNSPLHF
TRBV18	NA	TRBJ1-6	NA	TGTGCCAGCTCAAGAGGAGACAGGAGCAATTCACCCCTCCACTTT	CASSRGDRSNSPLHF
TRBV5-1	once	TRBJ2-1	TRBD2	TGCGCCAGCAGCTTAGCCGCGGGGGCCTACAATGAGCAGTTCTTC	CASSLAAGAYNEQFF
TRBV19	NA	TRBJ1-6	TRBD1	TGTGCCAGTAGTGGCCGGGACAGGGGACTTACAGAGGGATCACCCCTCCACTTT	CASSGRDRGLTEGSPLHF
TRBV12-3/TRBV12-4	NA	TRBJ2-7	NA	TGTGCCAGCAGTGCCGGGACTCTCTACGAGCAGTACTTC	CASSAGTLYEQYF
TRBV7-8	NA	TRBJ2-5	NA	TGTGCCAGCAGCTTATGGGGGGGGGCCGGGACGGAGACCCAGTACTTC	CASSLWGGAGTETQYF
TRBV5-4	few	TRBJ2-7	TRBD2	TGTGCCTACACGCCAGCGGGGGGGCTCTACGAGCAGTACTTC	CAYTPAGGLYEQYF
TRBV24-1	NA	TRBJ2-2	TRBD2	TGTGCCACCAGTGATTCCGCGGGGGGGTTAGTTAAGGCCGGGGAGCTGTTTTTT	CATSDSAGGLVKAGELFF
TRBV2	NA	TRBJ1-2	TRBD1	TGTGCCAGCAGGACGGACAGGGCTGGCTACACCTTC	CASRTDRAGYTF
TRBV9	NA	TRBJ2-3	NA	TGTGCCAGCAGCCTCCAGACAGATACGCAGTATTTT	CASSLQTDTQYF
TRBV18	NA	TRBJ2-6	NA	TGTGCCAGCTCCCCTTGGGCAGGGGGGAACTCTGGGGCCAACGTCCTGACTTTC	CASSPWAGGNSGANVLTF
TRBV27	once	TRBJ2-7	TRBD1	TGTGCCAGCAGTTTAAGCCCGGGACAGGGGCTCCGAGGGGGCTACGAGCAGTACTTC	CASSLSPGQGLRGGYEQYF
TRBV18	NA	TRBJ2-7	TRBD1	TGTGCCAGCTCCCCCGACAGGGGGAGCTCCTACGAGCAGTACTTC	CASSPDRGSSYEQYF
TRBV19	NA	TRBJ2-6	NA	TGTGCCAGTAGTATAGTCTACGCCGGGGCCAACGTCCTGACTTTC	CASSIVYAGANVLTF
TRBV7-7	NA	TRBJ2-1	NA	TGTGCTAGCAGCTTAGTATGGCTCGGGAAGAGCTCCTACAATGAGCAGTTCTTC	CASSLVWLGKSSYNEQFF
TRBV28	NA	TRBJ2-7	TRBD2	TGTGCCAGCAGCCGCCTGGGACTAGCGGGGACCCGCTCCTACGAGCAGTACTTC	CASSRLGLAGTRSYEQYF
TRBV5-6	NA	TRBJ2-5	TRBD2	TGTGCCAGCAGCTCCAGCGGGGGGGCCCCTGAGACCCAGTACTTC	CASSSSGGAPETQYF
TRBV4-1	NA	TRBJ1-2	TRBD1	TGCGCCAGCAGCCAAGATGGAGTGGGACAGGGGAGCGATGGCTACACCTTC	CASSQDGVGQGSDGYTF